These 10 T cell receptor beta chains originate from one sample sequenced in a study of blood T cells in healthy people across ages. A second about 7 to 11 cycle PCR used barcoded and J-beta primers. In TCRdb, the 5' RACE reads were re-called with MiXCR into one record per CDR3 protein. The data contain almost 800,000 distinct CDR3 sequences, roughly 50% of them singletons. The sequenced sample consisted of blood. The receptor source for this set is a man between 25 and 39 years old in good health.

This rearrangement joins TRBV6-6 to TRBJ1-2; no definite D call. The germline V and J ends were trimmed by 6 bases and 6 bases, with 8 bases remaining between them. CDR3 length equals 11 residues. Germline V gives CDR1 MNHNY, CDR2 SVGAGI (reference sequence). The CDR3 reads CASRGIDGYTF. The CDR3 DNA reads TGTGCCAGCAGGGGGATCGATGGCTACACCTTC.

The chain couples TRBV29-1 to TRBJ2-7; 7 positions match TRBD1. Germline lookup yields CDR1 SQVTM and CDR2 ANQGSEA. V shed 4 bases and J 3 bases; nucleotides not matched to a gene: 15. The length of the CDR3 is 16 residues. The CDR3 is CSVGSRGSSFLYEQYF. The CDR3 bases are TGCAGCGTTGGGAGCAGGGGGTCAAGTTTCCTCTACGAGCAGTACTTC.

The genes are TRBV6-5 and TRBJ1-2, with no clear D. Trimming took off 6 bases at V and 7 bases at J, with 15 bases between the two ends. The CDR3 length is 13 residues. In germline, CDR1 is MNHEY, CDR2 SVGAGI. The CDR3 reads CASSPLKSSGYTF. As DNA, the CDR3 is TGTGCCAGCAGCCCCCTGAAAAGCAGTGGCTACACCTTC.

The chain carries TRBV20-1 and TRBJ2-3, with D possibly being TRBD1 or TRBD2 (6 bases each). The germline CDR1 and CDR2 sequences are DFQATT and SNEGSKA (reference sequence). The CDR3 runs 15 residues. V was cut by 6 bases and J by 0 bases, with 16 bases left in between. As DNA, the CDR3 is TGCAGTGCCAAAACCACAGGGAGGAGCACAGATACGCAGTATTTT. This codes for CSAKTTGRSTDTQYF.

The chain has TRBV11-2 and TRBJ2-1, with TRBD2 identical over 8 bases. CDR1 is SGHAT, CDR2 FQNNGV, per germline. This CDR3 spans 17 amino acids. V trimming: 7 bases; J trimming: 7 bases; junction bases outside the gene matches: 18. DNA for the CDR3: TGTGCCAGCAACCTCTTGATGGGCGGGAGGATGGGGAATGAGCAGTTCTTC. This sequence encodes CASNLLMGGRMGNEQFF.

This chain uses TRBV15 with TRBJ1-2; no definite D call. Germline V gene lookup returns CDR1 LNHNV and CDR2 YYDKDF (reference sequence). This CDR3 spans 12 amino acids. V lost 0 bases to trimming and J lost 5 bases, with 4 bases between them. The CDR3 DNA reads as TGTGCCACCAGCAGAGATCCTTATGGCTACACCTTC. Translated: CATSRDPYGYTF.

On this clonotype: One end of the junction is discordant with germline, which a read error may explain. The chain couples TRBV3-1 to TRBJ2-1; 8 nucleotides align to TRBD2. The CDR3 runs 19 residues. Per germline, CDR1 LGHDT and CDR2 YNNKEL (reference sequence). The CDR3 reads CASSQEELTGGAVPWERFF. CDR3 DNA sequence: TGTGCCAGCAGCCAAGAGGAATTAACCGGGGGGGCCGTTCCATGGGAGCGGTTCTTC.

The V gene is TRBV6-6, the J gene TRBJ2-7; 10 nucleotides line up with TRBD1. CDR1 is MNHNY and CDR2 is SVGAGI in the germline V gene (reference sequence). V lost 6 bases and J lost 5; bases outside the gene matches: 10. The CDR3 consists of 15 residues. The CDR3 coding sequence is TGTGCCAGCAGCCCCGGGACAGGGGAGATCCACGAGCAGTACTTC. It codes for CASSPGTGEIHEQYF.

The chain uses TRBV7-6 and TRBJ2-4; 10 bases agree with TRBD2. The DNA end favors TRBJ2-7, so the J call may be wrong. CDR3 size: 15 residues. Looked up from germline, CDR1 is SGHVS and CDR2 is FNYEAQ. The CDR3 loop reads CASSFGAGGLYEQYF. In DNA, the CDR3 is TGTGCCAGCAGCTTCGGAGCGGGGGGGCTGTACGAGCAGTACTTC.

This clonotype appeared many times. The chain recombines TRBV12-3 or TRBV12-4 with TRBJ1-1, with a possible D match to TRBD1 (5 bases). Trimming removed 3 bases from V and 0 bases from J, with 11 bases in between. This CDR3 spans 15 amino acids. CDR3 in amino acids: CASSLGRGVNTEAFF. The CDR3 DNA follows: TGTGCCAGCAGTTTGGGTCGGGGGGTGAACACTGAAGCTTTCTTT.